This T cell receptor (beta chain) is from a study of T cell repertoires in cytomegalovirus infection. Study information: Public TCR beta signatures were indicative of both CMV infection and a matching HLA type. Findings and caveats of the study: Across the ex vivo response, the dominant clonotypes were HLA-C-restricted CMV-specific TCR beta clonotypes.

TCRdb redid the calling of the reads with MiXCR, one entry per CDR3 protein. The profile shows hundreds of thousands of distinct CDR3 sequences, around 10% of them singletons. Per germline, CDR1 DFQATT and CDR2 SNEGSKA (reference sequence). The V segment lost 6 bases and the J segment 3 bases; nucleotides outside the gene matches: 13. There are 17 residues in the CDR3. This clonotype appeared many times. Its antigen remains unidentified. The chain joins TRBV20-1 to TRBJ2-1; TRBD2 matches at 11 bases. This TCR derives from a human donor in good health (CMV status not recorded). Some clones in this sample may be carry-over from other donors' samples. The sequenced sample was PBMCs. CDR3 bases: TGCAGTGCCCCCCCCCCTAGCGGGAGGCATCGCTACAATGAGCAGTTCTTC. It yields the protein CSAPPPSGRHRYNEQFF.